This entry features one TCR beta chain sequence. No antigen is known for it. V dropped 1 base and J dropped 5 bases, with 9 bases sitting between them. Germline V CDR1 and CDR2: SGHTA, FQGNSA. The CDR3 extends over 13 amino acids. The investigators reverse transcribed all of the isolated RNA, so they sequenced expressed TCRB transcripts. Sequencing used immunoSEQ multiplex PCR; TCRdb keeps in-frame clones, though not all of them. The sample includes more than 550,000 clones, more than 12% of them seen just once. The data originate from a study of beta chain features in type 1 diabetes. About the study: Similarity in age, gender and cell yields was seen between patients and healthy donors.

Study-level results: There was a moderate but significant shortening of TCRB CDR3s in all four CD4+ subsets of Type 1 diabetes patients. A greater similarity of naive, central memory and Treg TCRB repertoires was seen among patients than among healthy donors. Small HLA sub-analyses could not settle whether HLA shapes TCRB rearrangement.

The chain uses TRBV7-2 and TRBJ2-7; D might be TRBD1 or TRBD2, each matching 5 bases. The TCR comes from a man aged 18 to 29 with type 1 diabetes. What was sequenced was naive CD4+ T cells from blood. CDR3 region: CASSLVQGHEQYF. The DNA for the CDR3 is TGTGCCAGCAGCTTAGTCCAGGGACACGAGCAGTACTTC.